The T cell receptor beta chain described here comes from a study of shared clonotypes between healthy human individuals. Across the study: The study used three CD4 naive, three CD4 memory, two CD8 naive and one CD8 memory plate per donor.

A CD45RA+ naive subset and a CD45RA-negative memory subset were split from CD4+ cells. Germline values: CDR1 SQVTM, CDR2 ANQGSEA. The CDR3 loop spans 14 amino acids. Trimming pared 5 bases from V and 0 bases from J, leaving 11 bases between. This clone was observed once. Its specificity is not known. The study, taken as a whole, reports: Exclusively blood specimens were collected; tissue repertoires likely differ. How much donors shared clonotypes was expected to be affected by sequencing depth.

The protocol was immunoSEQ multiplex PCR, while the TCRdb copy is restricted to in-frame clones and leaves out a portion. This repertoire shows 950,000 to 1,200,000 clones, roughly 80% found once; its top ten account for almost 0.9%. The chain has TRBV29-1 and TRBJ1-5; D remains ambiguous. The sequence came from a man younger than 30 in good health. Some clones in this sample may be carry-over from other donors' samples. The sample was memory CD4+ T cells from PBMCs. Subset specified: CD45RA-negative fraction. The CDR3 nucleotides are TGCAGCGTTTCCCCAGAGAATAGCAATCAGCCCCAGCATTTT. Amino acid sequence: CSVSPENSNQPQHF.